Ten or more counts support the clone carrying this T cell receptor beta chain. The data were taken from a study of T cells in Graves' hyperthyroidism and ophthalmopathy. Amplification of TCR beta CDR3 regions was performed using RNA transcripts as template. A set of HTBI primers served as the primers for a first-round RT-PCR of the TCR CDR3. TCRdb itself ran the multiplex PCR reads through MiXCR, one entry per CDR3 protein. The sample holds roughly 500,000 distinct CDR3 sequences; approximately 22% are singletons and the top ten take 49%. V was clipped by 5 bases and J by 6 bases, with 13 bases between them. This CDR3 comprises 13 residues.

The chain links TRBV12-3 or TRBV12-4 to TRBJ1-1; D is unclear. This TCR came from a woman aged 65 to 85 with Graves' ophthalmopathy. Sequenced sample: blood. The CDR3: CASSQLVDSEAFF. CDR3 DNA sequence: TGTGCCAGCAGTCAACTGGTAGATTCTGAAGCTTTCTTT.